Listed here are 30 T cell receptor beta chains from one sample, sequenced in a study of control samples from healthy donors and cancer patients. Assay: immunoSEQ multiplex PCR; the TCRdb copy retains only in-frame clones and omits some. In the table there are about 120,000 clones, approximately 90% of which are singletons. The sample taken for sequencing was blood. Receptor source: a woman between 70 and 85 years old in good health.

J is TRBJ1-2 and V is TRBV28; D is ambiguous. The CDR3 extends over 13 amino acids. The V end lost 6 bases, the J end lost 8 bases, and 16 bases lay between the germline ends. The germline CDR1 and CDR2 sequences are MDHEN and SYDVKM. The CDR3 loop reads CASRKPVLAGYTF. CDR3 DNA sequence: TGTGCCAGCAGAAAGCCCGTACTGGCCGGCTACACCTTC.

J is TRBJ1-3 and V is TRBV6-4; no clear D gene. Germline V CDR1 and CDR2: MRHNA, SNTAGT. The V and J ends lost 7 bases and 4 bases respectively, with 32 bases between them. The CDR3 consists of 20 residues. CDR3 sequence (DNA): TGTGCCAGCATCCCCTCCCCCGACTCGTTTAAAAGGATCAGAGGAAACACCATATATTTT. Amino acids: CASIPSPDSFKRIRGNTIYF.

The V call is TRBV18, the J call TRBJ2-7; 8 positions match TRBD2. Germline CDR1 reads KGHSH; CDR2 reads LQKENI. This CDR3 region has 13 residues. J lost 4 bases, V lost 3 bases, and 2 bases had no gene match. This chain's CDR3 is CASSPRGGYEQYF. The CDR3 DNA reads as TGTGCCAGCTCACCCCGCGGGGGGTACGAGCAGTACTTC.

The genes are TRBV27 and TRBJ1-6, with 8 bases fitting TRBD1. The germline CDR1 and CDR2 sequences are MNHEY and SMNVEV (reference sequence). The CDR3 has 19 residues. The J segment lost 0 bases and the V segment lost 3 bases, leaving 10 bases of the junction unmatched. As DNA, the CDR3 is TGTGCCAGCAGTTTGGTAGGACAGGGTGAAAGCTCCTATAATTCACCCCTCCACTTT. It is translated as CASSLVGQGESSYNSPLHF.

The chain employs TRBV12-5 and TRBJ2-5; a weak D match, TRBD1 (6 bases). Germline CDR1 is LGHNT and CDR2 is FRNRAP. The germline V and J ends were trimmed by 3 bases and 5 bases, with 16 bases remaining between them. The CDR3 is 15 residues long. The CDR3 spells CASGFGRQGSETQYF. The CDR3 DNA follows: TGTGCTAGTGGTTTCGGTCGGCAGGGGAGTGAGACCCAGTACTTC.

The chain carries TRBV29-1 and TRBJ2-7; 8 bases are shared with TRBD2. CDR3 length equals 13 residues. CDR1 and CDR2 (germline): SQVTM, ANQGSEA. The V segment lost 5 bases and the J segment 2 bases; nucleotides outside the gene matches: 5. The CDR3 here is CSVRRGGPYEQYF. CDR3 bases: TGCAGCGTTCGACGGGGGGGCCCCTACGAGCAGTACTTC.

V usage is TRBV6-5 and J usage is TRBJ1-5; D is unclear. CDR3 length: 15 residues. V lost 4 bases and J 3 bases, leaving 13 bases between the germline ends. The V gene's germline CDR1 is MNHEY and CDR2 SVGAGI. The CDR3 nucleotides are TGTGCCAGCAGTTTTAGACGGGGTCACAATCAGCCCCAGCATTTT. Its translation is CASSFRRGHNQPQHF.

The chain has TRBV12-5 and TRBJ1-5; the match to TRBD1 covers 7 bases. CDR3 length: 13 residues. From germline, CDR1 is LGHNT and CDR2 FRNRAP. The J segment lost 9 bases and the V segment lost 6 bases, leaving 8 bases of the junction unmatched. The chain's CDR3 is CASGQGPRTPQHF. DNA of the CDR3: TGTGCTAGTGGACAGGGGCCGCGGACGCCCCAGCATTTT. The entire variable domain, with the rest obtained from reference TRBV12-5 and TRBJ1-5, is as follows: DARVTQTPRHKVTEMGQEVTMRCQPILGHNTVFWYRQTMMQGLELLAYFRNRAPLDDSGMPKDRFSAEMPDATLATLKIQPSEPRDSAVYFCASGQGPRTPQHFGDGTRLSIL.

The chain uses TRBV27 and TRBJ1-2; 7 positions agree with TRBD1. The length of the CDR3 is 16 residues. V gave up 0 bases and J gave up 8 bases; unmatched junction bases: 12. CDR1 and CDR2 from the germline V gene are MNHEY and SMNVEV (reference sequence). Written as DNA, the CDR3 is TGTGCCAGCAGTTTATCGCAACAGGGGAGTTTTTCAGGCTACACCTTC. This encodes CASSLSQQGSFSGYTF.

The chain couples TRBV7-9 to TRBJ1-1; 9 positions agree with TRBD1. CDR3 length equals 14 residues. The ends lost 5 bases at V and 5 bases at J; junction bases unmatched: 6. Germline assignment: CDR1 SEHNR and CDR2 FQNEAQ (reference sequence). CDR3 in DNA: TGTGCCAGCAGCCTGCTGACAGGGGGGACTGAAGCTTTCTTT. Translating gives CASSLLTGGTEAFF.

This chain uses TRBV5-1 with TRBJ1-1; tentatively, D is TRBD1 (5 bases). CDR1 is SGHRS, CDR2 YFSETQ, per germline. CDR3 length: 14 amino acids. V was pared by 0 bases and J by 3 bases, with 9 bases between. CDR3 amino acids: CASSLAGGDTEAFF. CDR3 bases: TGCGCCAGCAGCTTGGCCGGGGGGGACACTGAAGCTTTCTTT.

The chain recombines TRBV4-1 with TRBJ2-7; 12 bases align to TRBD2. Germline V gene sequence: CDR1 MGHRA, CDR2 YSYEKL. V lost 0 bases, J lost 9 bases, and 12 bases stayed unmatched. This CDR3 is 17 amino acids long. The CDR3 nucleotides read TGCGCCAGCAGCCAAGATATGGGGGTCGGGGGACTAGCGGGGCAGTACTTC. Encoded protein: CASSQDMGVGGLAGQYF.

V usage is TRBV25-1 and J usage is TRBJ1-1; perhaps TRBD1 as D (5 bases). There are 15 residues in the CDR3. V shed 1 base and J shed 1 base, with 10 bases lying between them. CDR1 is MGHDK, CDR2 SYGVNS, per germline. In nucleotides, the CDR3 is TGTGCCAGCAGTGAATCCGGGACGTGGAACACTGAAGCTTTCTTT. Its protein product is CASSESGTWNTEAFF.

DNA of the CDR3: TGTGCCAGCAGCCAGGGCTCGGCTAATGAAAAACTGTTTTTT. Encoded protein: CASSQGSANEKLFF. J is TRBJ1-4 and V is TRBV5-6; possibly TRBD1 for D (5 bases). This CDR3 comprises 14 residues. V was clipped by 4 bases and J by 3 bases, with 10 bases between them. The germline gives CDR1 SGHDT, CDR2 YYEEEE.

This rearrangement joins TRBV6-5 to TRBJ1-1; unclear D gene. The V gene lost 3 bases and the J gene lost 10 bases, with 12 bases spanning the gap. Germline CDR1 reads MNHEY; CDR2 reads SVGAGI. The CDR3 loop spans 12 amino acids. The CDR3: CASSYISSPAFF. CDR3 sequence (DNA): TGTGCCAGCAGTTATATTAGCTCTCCAGCTTTCTTT.

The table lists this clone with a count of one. The CDR3 bases are TGCAGCGTTGAATGGGTGGGGGCCCCGGGGTACAATGAGCAGTTCTTC. Encoded protein: CSVEWVGAPGYNEQFF. This chain uses TRBV29-1 with TRBJ2-1; D is possibly TRBD1 (6 bases). CDR1 and CDR2 (germline): SQVTM, ANQGSEA. V was shortened by 2 bases and J by 4 bases, with 18 bases between the two germline ends. The CDR3 length is 16 residues.

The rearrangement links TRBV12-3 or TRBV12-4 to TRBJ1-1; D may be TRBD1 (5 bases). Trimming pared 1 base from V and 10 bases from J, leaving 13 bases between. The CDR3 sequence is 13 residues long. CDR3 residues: CASSLGGSTRAFF. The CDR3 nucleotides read TGTGCCAGCAGTTTAGGGGGGTCTACACGAGCTTTCTTT.

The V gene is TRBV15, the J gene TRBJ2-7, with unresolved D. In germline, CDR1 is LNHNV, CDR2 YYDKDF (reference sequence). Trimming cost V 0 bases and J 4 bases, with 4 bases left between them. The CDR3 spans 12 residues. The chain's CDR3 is CATSRDIYEQYF. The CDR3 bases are TGTGCCACCAGCAGAGATATATACGAGCAGTACTTC.

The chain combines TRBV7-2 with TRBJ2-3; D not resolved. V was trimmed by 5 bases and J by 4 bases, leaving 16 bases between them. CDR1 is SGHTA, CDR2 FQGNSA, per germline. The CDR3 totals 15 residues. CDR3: CASSPGGWSADTQYF. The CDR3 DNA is TGTGCCAGCAGCCCGGGTGGGTGGAGTGCAGATACGCAGTATTTT. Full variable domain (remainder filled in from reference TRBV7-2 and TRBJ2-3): GAGVSQSPSNKVTEKGKDVELRCDPISGHTALYWYRQSLGQGLEFLIYFQGNSAPDKSGLPSDRFSAERTGGSVSTLTIQRTQQEDSAVYLCASSPGGWSADTQYFGPGTRLTVL.

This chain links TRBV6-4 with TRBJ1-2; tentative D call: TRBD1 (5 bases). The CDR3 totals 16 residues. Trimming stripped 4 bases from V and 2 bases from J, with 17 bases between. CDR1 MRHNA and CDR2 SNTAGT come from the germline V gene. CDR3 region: CASSVYAGRENYGYTF. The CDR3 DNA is TGTGCCAGCAGTGTTTATGCGGGCAGGGAGAACTATGGCTACACCTTC.

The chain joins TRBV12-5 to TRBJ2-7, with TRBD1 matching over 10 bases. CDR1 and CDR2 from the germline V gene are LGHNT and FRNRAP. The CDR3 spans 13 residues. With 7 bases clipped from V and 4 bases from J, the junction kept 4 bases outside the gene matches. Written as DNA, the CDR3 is TGTGCTAGTGCCCGGGACAGGGGTTACGAGCAGTACTTC. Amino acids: CASARDRGYEQYF.

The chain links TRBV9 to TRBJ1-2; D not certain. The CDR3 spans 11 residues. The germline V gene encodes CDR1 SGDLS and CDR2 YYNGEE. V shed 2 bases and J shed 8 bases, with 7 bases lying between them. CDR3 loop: CASSVRGGYTF. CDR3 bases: TGTGCCAGCAGCGTTCGGGGAGGCTACACCTTC.

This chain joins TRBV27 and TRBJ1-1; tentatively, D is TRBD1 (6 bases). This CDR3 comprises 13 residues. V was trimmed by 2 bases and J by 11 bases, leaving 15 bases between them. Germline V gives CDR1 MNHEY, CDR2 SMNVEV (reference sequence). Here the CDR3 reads CASSLEQGTGAFF. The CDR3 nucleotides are TGTGCCAGCAGTTTAGAGCAGGGGACCGGGGCTTTCTTT.

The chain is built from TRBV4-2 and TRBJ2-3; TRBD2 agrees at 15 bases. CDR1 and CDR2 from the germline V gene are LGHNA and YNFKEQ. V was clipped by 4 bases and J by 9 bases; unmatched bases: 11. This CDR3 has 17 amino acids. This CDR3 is CASSRLTGTSGGTTQYF. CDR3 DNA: TGTGCCAGCAGCCGGCTGACCGGGACTAGCGGGGGGACCACGCAGTATTTT.

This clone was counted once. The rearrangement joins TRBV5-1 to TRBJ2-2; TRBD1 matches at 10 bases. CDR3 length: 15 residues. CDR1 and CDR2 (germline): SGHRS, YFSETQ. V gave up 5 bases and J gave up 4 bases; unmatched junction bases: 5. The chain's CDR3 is CASRVGQGSTGELFF. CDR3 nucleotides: TGCGCCAGCAGAGTGGGACAGGGGTCCACCGGGGAGCTGTTTTTT. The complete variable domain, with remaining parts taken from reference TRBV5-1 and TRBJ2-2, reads KAGVTQTPRYLIKTRGQQVTLSCSPISGHRSVSWYQQTPGQGLQFLFEYFSETQRNKGNFPGRFSGRQFSNSRSEMNVSTLELGDSALYLCASRVGQGSTGELFFGEGSRLTVL.

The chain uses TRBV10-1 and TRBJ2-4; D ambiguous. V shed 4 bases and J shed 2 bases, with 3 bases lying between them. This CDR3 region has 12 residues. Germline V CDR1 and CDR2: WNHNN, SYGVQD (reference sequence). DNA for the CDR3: TGCGCCAGCAGTGGTCCCAAAAACATTCAGTACTTC. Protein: CASSGPKNIQYF.

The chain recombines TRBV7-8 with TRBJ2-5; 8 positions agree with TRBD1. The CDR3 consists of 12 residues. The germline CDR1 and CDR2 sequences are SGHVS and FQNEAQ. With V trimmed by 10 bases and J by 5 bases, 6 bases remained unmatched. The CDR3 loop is CATSDRVETQYF. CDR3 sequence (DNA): TGTGCCACCTCGGACAGGGTGGAGACCCAGTACTTC.

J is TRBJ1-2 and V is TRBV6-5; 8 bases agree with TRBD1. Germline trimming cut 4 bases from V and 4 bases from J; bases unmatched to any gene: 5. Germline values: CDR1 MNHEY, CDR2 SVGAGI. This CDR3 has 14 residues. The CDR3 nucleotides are TGTGCCAGCAGTTTGGGTCAGGGGGCCTATGGCTACACCTTC. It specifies CASSLGQGAYGYTF.

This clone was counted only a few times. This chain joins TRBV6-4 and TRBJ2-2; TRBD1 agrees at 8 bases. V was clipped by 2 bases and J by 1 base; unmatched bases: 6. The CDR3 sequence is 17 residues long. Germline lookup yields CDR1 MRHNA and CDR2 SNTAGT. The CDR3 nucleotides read TGTGCCAGCAGTGACACGGACAGGGTCGAGAACACCGGGGAGCTGTTTTTT. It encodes CASSDTDRVENTGELFF.

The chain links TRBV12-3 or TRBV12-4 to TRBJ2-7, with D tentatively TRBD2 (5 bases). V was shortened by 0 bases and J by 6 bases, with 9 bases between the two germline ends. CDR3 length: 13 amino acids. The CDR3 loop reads CASSLARVGEQYF. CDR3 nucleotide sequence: TGTGCCAGCAGTTTAGCGCGGGTGGGCGAGCAGTACTTC.